This is a list of T cell receptor beta chains from one sample in a study of blood T cell repertoires in COVID-19. TCRdb's copy holds only in-frame clones and misses some; the assay was immunoSEQ multiplex PCR. This sample has roughly 3,500 clones; about 90% occur once, and the top ten carry approximately 7.1%. The sample comprised peripheral blood. The receptor set was obtained from a man aged 50-60 years with active COVID-19. The CDR3 runs from the conserved cysteine through the conserved F or W. The D gene is left open where the match is weak. Clone size is given for some rows only: seen once, a few or many times, or a class if the clone is expanded.

j_gene | v_gene | d_gene | abundance | CDR3aa | CDR3nt
TRBJ1-2 | TRBV4-1 | - | once | CASSQTAGGGYTF | TGCGCCAGCAGCCAAACTGCCGGAGGGGGCTACACCTTC
TRBJ2-1 | TRBV7-2 | - | - | CASSQRSVDEQFF | TGTGCCAGCAGCCAACGTAGTGTCGATGAGCAGTTCTTC
TRBJ1-4 | TRBV28 | - | - | CASSFFTGSEKLFF | TGTGCCAGCAGTTTTTTTACAGGGAGTGAAAAACTGTTTTTT
TRBJ2-1 | TRBV4-3 | TRBD2 | large | CASSSWAGVSNEQFF | TGCGCCAGCAGCAGCTGGGCGGGAGTAAGCAATGAGCAGTTCTTC
TRBJ2-4 | TRBV5-4 | TRBD1 | - | CASSRGTGGMNIQYF | TGTGCCAGCAGCCGAGGGACAGGGGGCATGAACATTCAGTACTTC
TRBJ1-1 | TRBV7-3 | - | - | CASSQGIIGNTEAFF | TGTGCCAGCAGCCAGGGAATCATAGGCAACACTGAAGCTTTCTTT
TRBJ2-7 | TRBV7-8 | - | - | CASTTQTGMYEQYF | TGTGCCAGCACCACCCAGACAGGAATGTACGAGCAGTACTTC
TRBJ2-7 | TRBV30 | TRBD2 | - | CAWSAPGRSYEQYF | TGTGCCTGGAGTGCTCCCGGGAGGAGCTACGAGCAGTACTTC
TRBJ1-1 | TRBV5-1 | - | - | CASKADKANTEAFF | TGCGCCAGCAAAGCAGACAAGGCAAACACTGAAGCTTTCTTT
TRBJ2-7 | TRBV27 | - | - | CASSKTGLSSYEQYF | TGTGCCAGCAGTAAGACGGGACTCAGCTCCTACGAGCAGTACTTC
TRBJ2-2 | TRBV13 | - | - | CASSSRFGELFF | TGTGCCAGCAGCTCGCGCTTCGGGGAGCTGTTTTTT
TRBJ2-7 | TRBV11-1 | - | - | CASSLIAIAAEQYF | TGTGCCAGCAGCTTGATCGCGATCGCGGCCGAGCAGTACTTC
TRBJ2-7 | TRBV15 | TRBD1 | - | CATSRDPWDRGTYEQYF | TGTGCCACCAGCAGAGATCCTTGGGACAGGGGAACCTACGAGCAGTACTTC
TRBJ2-1 | TRBV11-3 | TRBD1 | - | CASSSRQGEDEQFF | TGTGCCAGCAGCTCCCGACAGGGGGAGGATGAGCAGTTCTTC
TRBJ2-4 | TRBV11-2 | - | few | CASSPGGLAKNIQYF | TGTGCCAGCAGCCCAGGGGGGCTAGCCAAAAACATTCAGTACTTC
TRBJ2-5 | TRBV18 | - | - | CASSPQRTTQETQYF | TGTGCCAGCTCACCACAGCGCACAACCCAAGAGACCCAGTACTTC
TRBJ2-7 | TRBV11-1 | - | - | CASSLGGQSSYEQYF | TGTGCCAGCAGCTTGGGCGGGCAGAGCTCCTACGAGCAGTACTTC
TRBJ1-3 | TRBV28 | TRBD1 | - | CASSIFRDSGGTIYF | TGTGCCAGCAGCATTTTTAGGGACAGTGGAGGCACCATATATTTT
TRBJ2-5 | TRBV11-2 | - | - | CASSFMRTRGETQYF | TGTGCCAGCAGCTTCATGCGGACAAGGGGGGAGACCCAGTACTTC
TRBJ2-7 | TRBV4-2 | - | once | CASSQDIAYEQYF | TGTGCCAGCAGCCAAGATATTGCCTACGAGCAGTACTTC
TRBJ2-7 | TRBV15 | - | - | CATSRDRRAGEQYF | TGTGCCACCAGCAGAGATCGCAGGGCCGGCGAGCAGTACTTC
TRBJ2-1 | TRBV11-2 | - | - | CASSPQRSSYNEQFF | TGTGCCAGCAGCCCTCAGCGATCCTCCTACAATGAGCAGTTCTTC
TRBJ1-4 | TRBV6-2/TRBV6-3 | - | - | CASSWRDPNEKLFF | TGTGCCAGCAGTTGGAGGGATCCTAATGAAAAACTGTTTTTT
TRBJ2-7 | TRBV30 | TRBD2 | - | CAVPGTSGQYEQYF | TGTGCCGTGCCCGGGACTAGCGGGCAGTACGAGCAGTACTTC
TRBJ1-2 | TRBV3-1/TRBV3-2 | - | - | CASSLSTGYYGYTF | TGTGCCAGCAGCCTCTCTACAGGCTACTATGGCTACACCTTC
TRBJ2-3 | TRBV7-2 | TRBD1 | - | CASSLGRGPDTQYF | TGTGCCAGCAGCTTGGGCAGGGGGCCTGATACGCAGTATTTT
TRBJ2-7 | TRBV6-1 | TRBD1 | - | CASSEEGRGPTYEQYF | TGTGCCAGCAGTGAAGAGGGCAGGGGGCCAACCTACGAGCAGTACTTC
TRBJ2-1 | TRBV5-6 | TRBD1 | - | CASSGGQVRSVSEQFF | TGTGCCAGCAGCGGGGGACAGGTTCGGTCGGTGAGTGAGCAGTTCTTC
TRBJ2-7 | TRBV30 | TRBD2 | - | CAWSRASGRVANSYEQYF | TGTGCCTGGAGTCGAGCTAGCGGGAGGGTGGCAAATTCCTACGAGCAGTACTTC
TRBJ2-1 | TRBV6-5 | - | - | CASSPGAGEFDEQFF | TGTGCCAGCAGCCCAGGGGCGGGAGAGTTTGATGAGCAGTTCTTC
TRBJ2-5 | TRBV28 | - | - | CASSLYGSGEETQYF | TGTGCCAGCAGTTTATACGGGAGTGGTGAAGAGACCCAGTACTTC
TRBJ2-1 | TRBV3-1/TRBV3-2 | - | - | CASSSSTSNEQFF | TGTGCCAGCAGCTCTAGCACAAGCAATGAGCAGTTCTTC
TRBJ1-5 | TRBV2 | - | - | CASTDVSGNQPQHF | TGTGCCAGCACAGACGTATCGGGGAATCAGCCCCAGCATTTT
TRBJ1-1 | TRBV28 | - | - | CASSPAGTAGDTEAFF | TGTGCCAGCAGCCCAGCCGGGACGGCGGGAGACACTGAAGCTTTCTTT
TRBJ1-6 | TRBV2 | - | - | CASSTGTNNSPLHF | TGTGCCAGCAGCACCGGGACAAATAATTCACCCCTCCACTTT
TRBJ1-2 | TRBV10-1 | - | - | CASRGGFWAGGVYGYTF | TGCGCCAGCAGGGGGGGTTTTTGGGCAGGCGGAGTCTATGGCTACACCTTC
TRBJ2-2 | TRBV12-3/TRBV12-4 | - | - | CASTRTGELFF | TGTGCCAGCACCAGAACCGGGGAGCTGTTTTTT
TRBJ2-1 | TRBV4-1 | TRBD2 | - | CASSHLLAGGSYNEQFF | TGCGCCAGCAGCCACCTACTAGCGGGTGGCTCCTACAATGAGCAGTTCTTC
TRBJ1-2 | TRBV9 | TRBD1 | - | CASSLTGGQGYTF | TGTGCCAGCAGCTTGACAGGGGGCCAGGGCTACACCTTC
TRBJ2-1 | TRBV18 | - | - | CASSPQGNEQFF | TGTGCCAGCTCACCACAGGGGAATGAGCAGTTCTTC
TRBJ2-3 | TRBV5-1 | - | - | CASSPWEADTQYF | TGCGCCAGCAGCCCCTGGGAGGCAGATACGCAGTATTTT